This T cell receptor (beta chain) derives from a study of monozygotic twins with inflammatory bowel disease. There are 15 residues in the CDR3. CDR1 and CDR2 (germline): KGHSH, LQKENI. TCRdb processed the 5' RACE reads again and assigns one entry to each CDR3 protein, with no DNA. This repertoire comprises 200,000 to 250,000 distinct CDR3 sequences; its ten largest clones make up around 7.6%. The receptor was derived from a human donor with ulcerative colitis or Crohn's disease, or a healthy co-twin of an affected twin (not recorded which). The chain joins TRBV18 to TRBJ2-3. The sequenced sample consisted of blood. CDR3 amino acids: CASSPLGGNLDTQYF.